The source of this T cell receptor beta chain is a study of control samples from healthy donors and cancer patients. This CDR3 has 13 amino acids. With V trimmed by 5 bases and J by 5 bases, 3 bases remained unmatched. The germline CDR1 and CDR2 sequences are SGHRS and YFSETQ. In this sample, this clone turned up a few times. The data were produced by immunoSEQ multiplex PCR, yet TCRdb's version contains in-frame clones alone and is incomplete. In the table there are 150,000 to 200,000 clones, around 90% of which are singletons. The chain recombines TRBV5-1 with TRBJ2-1; TRBD2 agrees at 8 bases. The material sequenced was blood. The TCR originated in a woman between 50 and 59 years old in good health. DNA for the CDR3: TGCGCCAGCAGTTTGACTAGCGACAATGAGCAGTTCTTC. This encodes CASSLTSDNEQFF.